This T cell receptor beta chain was retrieved from a study of cytomegalovirus exposure and HLA in healthy donors. Germline CDR1 and CDR2: MDHEN and SYDVKM. The CDR3 totals 13 residues. In the case of this clone: What it recognizes is unknown. Compared with germline, one end of the junction differs, possibly owing to a read error. At the DNA level, this CDR3 is encoded by other sequences in the same sample as well.

Study-wide results and limits: Later work showed greater clonal expansion in HLA-associated TCR beta chains than in equally common others. Specificity for CMV antigens was confirmed in vitro for a few of the CMV-associated chains. Analysis performed later found roughly 18,000 TCR beta sequences associated with HLA alleles at 0.05 false discovery rate.

13 Jbeta primers and 60 Vbeta primers were used for the PCR. In the study's own analysis: Around 83 million unique TCR beta chains, 9 million to 12 million shared, were counted in a later analysis. The data were produced by immunoSEQ multiplex PCR, yet TCRdb's version contains in-frame clones alone and is incomplete. The V and J calls and clone size were taken over from that table, and D and trimming were inferred from the DNA. The data hold 90,000 to 140,000 clones, with about three quarters observed a single time. This clonotype was sampled from a woman between 35 and 50 years old in good health and CMV-seropositive. Sequenced: PBMCs. This chain joins TRBV28 and TRBJ1-1; D is possibly TRBD1 (5 bases). The CDR3 DNA reads TGTGCCAGCAACCTGGACACAAACACTGAAGCCTTCTTT. Its protein product is CASNLDTNTEAFF.